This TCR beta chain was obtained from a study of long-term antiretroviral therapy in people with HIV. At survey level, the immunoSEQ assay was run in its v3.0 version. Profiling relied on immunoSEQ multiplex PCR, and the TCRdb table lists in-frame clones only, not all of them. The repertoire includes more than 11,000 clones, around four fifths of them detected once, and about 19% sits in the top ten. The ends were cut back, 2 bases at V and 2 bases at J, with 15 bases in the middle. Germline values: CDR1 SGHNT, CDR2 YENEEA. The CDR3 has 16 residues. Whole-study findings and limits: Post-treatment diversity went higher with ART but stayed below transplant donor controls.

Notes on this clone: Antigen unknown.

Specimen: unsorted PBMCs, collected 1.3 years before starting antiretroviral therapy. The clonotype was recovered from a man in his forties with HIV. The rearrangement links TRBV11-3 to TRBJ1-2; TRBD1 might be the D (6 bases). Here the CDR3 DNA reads TGTGCCAGCAGCTTAAGGAGCCGCGGACAGAACTATGGCTACACCTTC. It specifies CASSLRSRGQNYGYTF.